The sequence of this T cell receptor (beta chain) was determined in a study of human T cells and chemical hapten exposure. On the study more broadly: An area of 2 cm by approximately 2 cm on upper inner arm skin received 2% DPC for sensitization.

TCRdb redid the calling of the RACE reads with MiXCR, one entry per CDR3 protein. The sample has more than 70,000 distinct CDR3 sequences, roughly 10% seen once. This clonotype showed up many times. The time point was: patch test 1, 2 weeks after DPC sensitization. Treatment defined: therapeutic diphenylcyclopropenone sensitization with weekly scalp DPC. Every patch test was put on after a blood sample was taken. This CDR3 has 16 residues. V lost 2 bases and J lost 0, with 13 bases in between. CDR1 and CDR2 from the germline V gene are MNHEY and SVGEGT. Specimen: whole blood, collected in connection with sensitization to the hapten diphenylcyclopropenone (DPC). This chain links TRBV6-2 or TRBV6-3 with TRBJ1-1; a possible D gene is TRBD1 (6 bases). The TCR comes from a woman aged 55-70 years with alopecia areata. Some clones in this sample may be carry-over from other donors' samples. CDR3 in amino acids: CASSYRLQGLNTEAFF. CDR3 DNA: TGTGCCAGCAGTTACCGGTTGCAGGGGCTGAACACTGAAGCTTTCTTT.